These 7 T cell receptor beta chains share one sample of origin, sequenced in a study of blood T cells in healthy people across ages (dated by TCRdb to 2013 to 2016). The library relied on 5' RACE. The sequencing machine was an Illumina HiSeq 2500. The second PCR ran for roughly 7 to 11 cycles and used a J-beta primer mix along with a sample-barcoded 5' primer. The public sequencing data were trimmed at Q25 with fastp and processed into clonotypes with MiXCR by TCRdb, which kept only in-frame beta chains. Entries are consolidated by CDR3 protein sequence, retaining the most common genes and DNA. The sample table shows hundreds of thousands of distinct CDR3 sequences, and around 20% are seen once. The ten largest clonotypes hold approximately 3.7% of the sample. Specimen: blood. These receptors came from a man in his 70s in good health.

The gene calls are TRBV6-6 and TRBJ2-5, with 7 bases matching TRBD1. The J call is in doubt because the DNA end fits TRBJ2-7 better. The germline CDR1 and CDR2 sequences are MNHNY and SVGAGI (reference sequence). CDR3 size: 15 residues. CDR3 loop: CASSYAEQGSYEQYF. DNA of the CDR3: TGTGCCAGCAGTTATGCGGAACAGGGGTCCTACGAGCAGTACTTC.

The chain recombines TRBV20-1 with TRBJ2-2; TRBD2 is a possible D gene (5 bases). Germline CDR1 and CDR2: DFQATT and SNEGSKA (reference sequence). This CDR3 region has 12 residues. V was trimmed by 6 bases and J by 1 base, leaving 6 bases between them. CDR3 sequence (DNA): TGCAGTGCCGGGAAGAACACCGGGGAGCTGTTTTTT. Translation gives CSAGKNTGELFF.

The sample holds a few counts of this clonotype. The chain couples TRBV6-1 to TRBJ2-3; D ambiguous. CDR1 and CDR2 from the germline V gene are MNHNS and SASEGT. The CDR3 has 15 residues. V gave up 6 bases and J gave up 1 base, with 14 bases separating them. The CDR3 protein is CASRSFGVGTDTQYF. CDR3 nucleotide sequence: TGTGCCAGCAGAAGCTTTGGGGTCGGCACAGATACGCAGTATTTT.

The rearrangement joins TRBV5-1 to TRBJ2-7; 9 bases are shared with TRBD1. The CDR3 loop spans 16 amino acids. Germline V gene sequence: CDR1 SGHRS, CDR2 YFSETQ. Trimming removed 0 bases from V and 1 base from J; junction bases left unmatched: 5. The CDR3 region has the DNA TGCGCCAGCAGCTTGGGTCCGGGACAGGGATCCTACGAGCAGTACTTC. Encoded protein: CASSLGPGQGSYEQYF.

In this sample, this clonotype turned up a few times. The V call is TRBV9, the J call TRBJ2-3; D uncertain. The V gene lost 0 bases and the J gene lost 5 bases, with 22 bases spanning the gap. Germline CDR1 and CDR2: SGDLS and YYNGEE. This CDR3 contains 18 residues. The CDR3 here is CASSVDFGRAARGDTQYF. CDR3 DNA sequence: TGTGCCAGCAGCGTAGACTTTGGAAGGGCAGCTCGCGGAGATACGCAGTATTTT.

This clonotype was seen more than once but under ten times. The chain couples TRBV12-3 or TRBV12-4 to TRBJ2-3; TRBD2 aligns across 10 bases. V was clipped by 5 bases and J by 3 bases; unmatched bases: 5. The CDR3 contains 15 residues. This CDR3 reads CASSPSGRRTDTQYF. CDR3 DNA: TGTGCCAGCAGTCCTAGCGGGAGAAGGACAGATACGCAGTATTTT.

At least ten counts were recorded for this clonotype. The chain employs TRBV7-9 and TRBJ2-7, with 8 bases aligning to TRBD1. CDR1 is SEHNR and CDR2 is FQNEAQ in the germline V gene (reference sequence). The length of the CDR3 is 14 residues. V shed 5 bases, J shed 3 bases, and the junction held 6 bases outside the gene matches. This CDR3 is CASSRDRIYYEQYF. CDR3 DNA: TGTGCCAGCAGCAGGGACAGGATATACTACGAGCAGTACTTC.